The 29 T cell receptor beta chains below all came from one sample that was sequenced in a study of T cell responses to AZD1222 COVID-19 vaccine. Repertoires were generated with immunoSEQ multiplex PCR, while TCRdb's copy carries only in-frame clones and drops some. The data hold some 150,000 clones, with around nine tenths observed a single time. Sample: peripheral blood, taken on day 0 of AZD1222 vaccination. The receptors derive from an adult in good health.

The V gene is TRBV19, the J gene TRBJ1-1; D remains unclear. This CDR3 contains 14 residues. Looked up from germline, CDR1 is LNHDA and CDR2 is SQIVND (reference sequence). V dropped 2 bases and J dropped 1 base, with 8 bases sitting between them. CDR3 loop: CASSIRRPNTEAFF. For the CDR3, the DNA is TGTGCCAGTAGTATAAGACGGCCGAACACTGAAGCTTTCTTT.

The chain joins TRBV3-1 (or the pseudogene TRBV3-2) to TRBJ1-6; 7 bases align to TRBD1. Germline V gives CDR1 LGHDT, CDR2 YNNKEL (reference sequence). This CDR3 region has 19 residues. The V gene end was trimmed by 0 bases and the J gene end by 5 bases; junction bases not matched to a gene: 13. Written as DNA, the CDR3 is TGTGCCAGCAGCCAAGAGAAAATTTACTGGGACAGAGATAATTCACCCCTCCACTTT. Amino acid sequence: CASSQEKIYWDRDNSPLHF.

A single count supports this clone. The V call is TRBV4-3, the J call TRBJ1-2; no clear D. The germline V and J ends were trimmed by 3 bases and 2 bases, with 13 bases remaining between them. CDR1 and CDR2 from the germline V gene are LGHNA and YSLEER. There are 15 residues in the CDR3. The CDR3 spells CASSQVLQTNYGYTF. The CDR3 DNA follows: TGCGCCAGCAGCCAGGTCCTACAGACGAACTATGGCTACACCTTC.

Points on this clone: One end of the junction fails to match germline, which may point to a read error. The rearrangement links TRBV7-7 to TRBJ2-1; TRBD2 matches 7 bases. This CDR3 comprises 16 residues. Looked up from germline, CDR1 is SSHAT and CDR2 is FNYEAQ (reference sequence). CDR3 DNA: TGTGCTAGCAGCTTAGGTCTGGGAGGGAGCTACAATGAGCAGTTCTTC. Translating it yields CASSLGLGGSYNEQFF.

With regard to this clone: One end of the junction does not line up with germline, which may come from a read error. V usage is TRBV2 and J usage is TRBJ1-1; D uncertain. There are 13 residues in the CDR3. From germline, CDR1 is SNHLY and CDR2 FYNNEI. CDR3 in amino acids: CASKKGRNTEAFF. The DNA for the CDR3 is TGTGCTAGCAAGAAAGGGCGGAACACTGAAGCTTTCTTT.

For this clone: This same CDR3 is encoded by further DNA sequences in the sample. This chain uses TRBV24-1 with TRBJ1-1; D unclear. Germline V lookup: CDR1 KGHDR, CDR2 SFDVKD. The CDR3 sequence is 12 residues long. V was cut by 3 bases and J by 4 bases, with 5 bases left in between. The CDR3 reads CATSDRGTEAFF. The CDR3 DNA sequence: TGTGCCACCAGTGATCGGGGCACTGAAGCTTTCTTT.

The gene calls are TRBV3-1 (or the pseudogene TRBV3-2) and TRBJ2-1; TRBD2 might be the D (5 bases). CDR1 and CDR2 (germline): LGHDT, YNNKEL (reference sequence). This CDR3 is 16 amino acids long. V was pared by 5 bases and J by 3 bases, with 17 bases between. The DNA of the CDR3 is TGTGCCAGCAGCGCACACACGGCTAGCAGCTACAATGAGCAGTTCTTC. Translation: CASSAHTASSYNEQFF.

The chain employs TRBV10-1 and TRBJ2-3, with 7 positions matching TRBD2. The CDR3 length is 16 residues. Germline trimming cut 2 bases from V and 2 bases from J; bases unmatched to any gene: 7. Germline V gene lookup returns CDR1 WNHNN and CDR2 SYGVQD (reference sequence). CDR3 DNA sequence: TGCGCCAGCAGTGAGGCTTCAGCGGGATACACAGATACGCAGTATTTT. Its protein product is CASSEASAGYTDTQYF.

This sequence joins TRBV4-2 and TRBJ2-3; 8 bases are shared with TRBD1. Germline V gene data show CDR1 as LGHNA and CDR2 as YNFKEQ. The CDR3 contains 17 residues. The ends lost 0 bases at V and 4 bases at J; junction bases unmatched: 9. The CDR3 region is CASSQDHQGARPDTQYF. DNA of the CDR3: TGTGCCAGCAGCCAAGATCACCAGGGGGCGCGCCCAGATACGCAGTATTTT.

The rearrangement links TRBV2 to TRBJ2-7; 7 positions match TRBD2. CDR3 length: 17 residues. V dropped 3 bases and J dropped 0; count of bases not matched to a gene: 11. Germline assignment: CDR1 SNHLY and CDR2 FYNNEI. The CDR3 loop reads CASSDRGASSGSYEQYF. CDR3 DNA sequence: TGTGCCAGCAGTGACAGAGGCGCGTCTAGCGGCTCCTACGAGCAGTACTTC.

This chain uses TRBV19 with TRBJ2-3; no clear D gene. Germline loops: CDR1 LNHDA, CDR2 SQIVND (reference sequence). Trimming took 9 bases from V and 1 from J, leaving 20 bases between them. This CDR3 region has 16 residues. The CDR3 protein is CASAFRALGGTDTQYF. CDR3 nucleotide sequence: TGTGCCAGCGCCTTCCGGGCCCTTGGGGGCACAGATACGCAGTATTTT.

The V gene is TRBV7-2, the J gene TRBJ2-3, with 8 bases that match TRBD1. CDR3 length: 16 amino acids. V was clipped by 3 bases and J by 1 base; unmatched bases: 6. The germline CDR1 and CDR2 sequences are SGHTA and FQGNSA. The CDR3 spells CASSFGETGGTDTQYF. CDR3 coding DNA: TGTGCCAGCAGCTTTGGTGAGACAGGGGGCACAGATACGCAGTATTTT.

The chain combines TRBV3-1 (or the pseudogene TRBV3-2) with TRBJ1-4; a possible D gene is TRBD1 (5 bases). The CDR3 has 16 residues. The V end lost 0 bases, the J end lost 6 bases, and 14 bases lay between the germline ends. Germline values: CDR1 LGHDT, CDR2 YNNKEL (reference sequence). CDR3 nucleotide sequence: TGTGCCAGCAGCCAAGATTTAAGGGGCGCGGATGAAAAACTGTTTTTT. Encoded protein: CASSQDLRGADEKLFF.

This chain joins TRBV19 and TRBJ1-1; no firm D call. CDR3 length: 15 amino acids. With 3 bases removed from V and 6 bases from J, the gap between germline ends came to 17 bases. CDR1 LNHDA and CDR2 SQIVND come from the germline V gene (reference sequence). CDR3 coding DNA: TGTGCCAGTAGTATTCCTGGGGTCTTGGTCCCTGAAGCTTTCTTT. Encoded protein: CASSIPGVLVPEAFF.

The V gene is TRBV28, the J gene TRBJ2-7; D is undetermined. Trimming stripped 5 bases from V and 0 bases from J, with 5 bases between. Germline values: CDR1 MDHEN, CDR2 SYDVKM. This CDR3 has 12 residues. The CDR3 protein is CASSELSYEQYF. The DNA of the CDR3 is TGTGCCAGCAGTGAGCTCTCCTACGAGCAGTACTTC.

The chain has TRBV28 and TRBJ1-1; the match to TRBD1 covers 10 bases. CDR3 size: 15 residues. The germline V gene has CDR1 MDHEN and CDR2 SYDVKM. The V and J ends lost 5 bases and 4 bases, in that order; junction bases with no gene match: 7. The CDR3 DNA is TGTGCCAGCAGTCCGGGGACAGGGGATGTCACTGAAGCTTTCTTT. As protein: CASSPGTGDVTEAFF.

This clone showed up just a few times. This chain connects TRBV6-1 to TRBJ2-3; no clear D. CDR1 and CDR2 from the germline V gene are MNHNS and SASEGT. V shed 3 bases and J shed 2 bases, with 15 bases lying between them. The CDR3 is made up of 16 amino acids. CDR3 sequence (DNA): TGTGCCAGCAGTGAGTATGCGGCAGCCCACACAGATACGCAGTATTTT. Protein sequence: CASSEYAAAHTDTQYF.

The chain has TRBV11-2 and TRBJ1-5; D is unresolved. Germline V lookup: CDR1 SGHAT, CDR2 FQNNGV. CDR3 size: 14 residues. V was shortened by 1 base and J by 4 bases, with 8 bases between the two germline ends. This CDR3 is CASSLGSGNQPQHF. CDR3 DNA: TGTGCCAGCAGCTTAGGTTCGGGGAATCAGCCCCAGCATTTT.

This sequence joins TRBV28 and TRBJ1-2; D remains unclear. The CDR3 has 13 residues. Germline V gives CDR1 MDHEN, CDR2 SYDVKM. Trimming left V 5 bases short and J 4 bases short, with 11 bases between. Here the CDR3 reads CASSPGRSYGYTF. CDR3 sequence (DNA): TGTGCCAGCAGTCCCGGACGGAGCTATGGCTACACCTTC.

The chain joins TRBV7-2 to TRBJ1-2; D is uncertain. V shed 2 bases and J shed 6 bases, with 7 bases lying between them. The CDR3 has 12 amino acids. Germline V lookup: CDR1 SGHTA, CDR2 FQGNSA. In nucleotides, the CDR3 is TGTGCCAGCAGCTTAAGACAAAATGGCTACACCTTC. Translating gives CASSLRQNGYTF.

The CDR3, as DNA: TGTGCCAGCTGCGGGCCGGCCAAAAACATTCAGTACTTC. It specifies CASCGPAKNIQYF. This rearrangement joins TRBV28 to TRBJ2-4, with a weak D call TRBD2 (5 bases). Trimming pared 8 bases from V and 1 base from J, leaving 9 bases between. The CDR3 has 13 residues. Germline V gives CDR1 MDHEN, CDR2 SYDVKM.

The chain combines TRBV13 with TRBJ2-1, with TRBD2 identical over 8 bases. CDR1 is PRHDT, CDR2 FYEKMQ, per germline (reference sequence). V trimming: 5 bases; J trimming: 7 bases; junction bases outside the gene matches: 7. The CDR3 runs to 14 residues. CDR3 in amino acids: CASSALAGSNEQFF. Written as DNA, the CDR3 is TGTGCCAGCAGCGCCTTAGCGGGATCGAATGAGCAGTTCTTC.

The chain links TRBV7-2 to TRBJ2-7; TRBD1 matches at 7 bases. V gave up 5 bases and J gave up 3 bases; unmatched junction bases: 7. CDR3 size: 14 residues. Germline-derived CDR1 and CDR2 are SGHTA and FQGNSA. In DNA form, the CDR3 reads TGTGCCAGCAGCCCTGACAGGGATGACTACGAGCAGTACTTC. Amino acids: CASSPDRDDYEQYF. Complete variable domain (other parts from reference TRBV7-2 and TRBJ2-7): GAGVSQSPSNKVTEKGKDVELRCDPISGHTALYWYRQSLGQGLEFLIYFQGNSAPDKSGLPSDRFSAERTGGSVSTLTIQRTQQEDSAVYLCASSPDRDDYEQYFGPGTRLTVT.

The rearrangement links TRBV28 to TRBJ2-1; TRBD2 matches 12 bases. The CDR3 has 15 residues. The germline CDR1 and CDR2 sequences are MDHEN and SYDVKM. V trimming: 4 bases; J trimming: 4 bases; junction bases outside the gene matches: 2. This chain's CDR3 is CASSSLAGGYNEQFF. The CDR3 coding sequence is TGTGCCAGCAGTTCACTAGCGGGAGGATACAATGAGCAGTTCTTC.

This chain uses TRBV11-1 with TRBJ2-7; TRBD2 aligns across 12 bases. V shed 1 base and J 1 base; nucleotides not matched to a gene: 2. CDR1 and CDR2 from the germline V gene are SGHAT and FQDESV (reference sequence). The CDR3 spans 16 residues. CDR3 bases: TGTGCCAGCAGCTTAGTCGGACTAGCGGGATCCTACGAGCAGTACTTC. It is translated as CASSLVGLAGSYEQYF.

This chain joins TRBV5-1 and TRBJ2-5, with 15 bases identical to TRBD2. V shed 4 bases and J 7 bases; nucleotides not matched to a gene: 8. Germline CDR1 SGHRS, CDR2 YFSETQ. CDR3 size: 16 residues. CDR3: CASSTGLAGGGGTQYF. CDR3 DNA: TGCGCCAGCAGCACCGGACTAGCGGGAGGGGGAGGGACCCAGTACTTC. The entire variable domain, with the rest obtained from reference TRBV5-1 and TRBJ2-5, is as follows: KAGVTQTPRYLIKTRGQQVTLSCSPISGHRSVSWYQQTPGQGLQFLFEYFSETQRNKGNFPGRFSGRQFSNSRSEMNVSTLELGDSALYLCASSTGLAGGGGTQYFGPGTRLLVL.

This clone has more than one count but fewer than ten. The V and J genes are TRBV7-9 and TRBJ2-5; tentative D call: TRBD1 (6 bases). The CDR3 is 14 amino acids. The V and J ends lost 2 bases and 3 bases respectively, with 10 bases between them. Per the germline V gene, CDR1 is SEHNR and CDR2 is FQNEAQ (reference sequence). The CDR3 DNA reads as TGTGCCAGCAGCTTACGGACAGAGGAAGAGACCCAGTACTTC. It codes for CASSLRTEEETQYF.

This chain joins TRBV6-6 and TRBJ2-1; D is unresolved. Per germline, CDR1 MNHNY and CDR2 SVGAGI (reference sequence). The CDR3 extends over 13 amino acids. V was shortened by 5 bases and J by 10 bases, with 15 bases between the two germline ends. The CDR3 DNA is TGTGCCAGCAGTACCCCGACCGTGAACGAGCAGTTCTTC. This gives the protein CASSTPTVNEQFF.

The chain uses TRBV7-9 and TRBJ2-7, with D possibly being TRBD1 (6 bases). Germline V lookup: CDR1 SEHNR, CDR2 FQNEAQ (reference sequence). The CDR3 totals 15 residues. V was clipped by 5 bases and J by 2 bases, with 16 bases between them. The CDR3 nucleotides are TGTGCCAGCAGCCTAAGGTCAGGGACACCCTACGAGCAGTACTTC. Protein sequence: CASSLRSGTPYEQYF.